Each of the 8 T cell receptor beta chains below was sequenced from the same sample in a study of blood T cell repertoires in COVID-19. Sequenced by immunoSEQ multiplex PCR; TCRdb stores in-frame clones only, minus some. The data contain about 22,000 clones, about nine tenths of them singletons. The sequenced sample was peripheral blood. All receptors derive from a man aged 65 to 79 with acute or convalescent COVID-19.

In this sample, this clone turned up a few times. The chain is built from TRBV27 and TRBJ2-1; the match to TRBD2 covers 11 bases. After removal of 5 bases from V and 4 bases from J, the junction contained 7 bases not matched to a gene. Germline V gene sequence: CDR1 MNHEY, CDR2 SMNVEV (reference sequence). This CDR3 has 16 residues. The CDR3 loop is CASSLSPSGGYNEQFF. The CDR3, as DNA: TGTGCCAGCAGTCTCTCCCCTAGCGGGGGGTACAATGAGCAGTTCTTC.

In its sample, this clone was seen once. The chain uses TRBV29-1 and TRBJ1-2; 11 nucleotides agree with TRBD1. The CDR3 length is 14 residues. Germline loops: CDR1 SQVTM, CDR2 ANQGSEA. V was pared by 7 bases and J by 7 bases, with 11 bases of the junction left unmatched. The DNA of the CDR3 is TGCAGCGCCATGGACAGGGGGCCGAGAAGTGGCTACACCTTC. Its translation: CSAMDRGPRSGYTF.

The V gene is TRBV7-8, the J gene TRBJ1-1, with D hard to call. Germline assignment: CDR1 SGHVS and CDR2 FQNEAQ. This CDR3 contains 14 residues. Between the trimmed V and J ends, which lost 3 bases and 6 bases, there was a span of 14 bases. In DNA, the CDR3 is TGTGCCAGCAGCTTGGGCGTCCCCTTGGCTGAAGCTTTCTTT. Translation gives CASSLGVPLAEAFF.

The V call is TRBV28, the J call TRBJ1-6, with TRBD1 identical over 11 bases. Germline CDR1 MDHEN, CDR2 SYDVKM. This CDR3 has 17 residues. Trimming removed 1 base from V and 7 bases from J; junction bases left unmatched: 6. CDR3 in DNA: TGTGCCAGCAGTTTATCACAAGGGACAGGGGGAAATTCACCCCTCCACTTT. Encoded protein: CASSLSQGTGGNSPLHF. Together with reference TRBV28 and TRBJ1-6, the CDR3 gives the full variable domain: DVKVTQSSRYLVKRTGEKVFLECVQDMDHENMFWYRQDPGLGLRLIYFSYDVKMKEKGDIPEGYSVSREKKERFSLILESASTNQTSMYLCASSLSQGTGGNSPLHFGNGTRLTVT.

The chain uses TRBV4-3 and TRBJ1-5, with 9 nucleotides matching TRBD1. The CDR3 spans 14 residues. Germline CDR1 reads LGHNA; CDR2 reads YSLEER. Trimming removed 4 bases from V and 9 bases from J; junction bases left unmatched: 7. This chain's CDR3 is CASSLGQGSRPQHF. CDR3 DNA sequence: TGCGCCAGCAGCCTCGGACAGGGGAGCCGGCCCCAGCATTTT.

The chain carries TRBV6-5 and TRBJ2-3; 13 nucleotides line up with TRBD2. CDR1 is MNHEY, CDR2 SVGAGI, per germline. This CDR3 spans 14 amino acids. With 6 bases clipped from V and 9 bases from J, the junction kept 6 bases outside the gene matches. CDR3 region: CASSPGTSGKTQYF. In DNA form, the CDR3 reads TGTGCCAGCAGCCCCGGGACTAGCGGGAAAACGCAGTATTTT.

V and J are TRBV28 and TRBJ1-1; D unclear. The CDR3 totals 13 residues. Trimming removed 5 bases at V and 8 bases at J, with 15 bases between. Germline V gives CDR1 MDHEN, CDR2 SYDVKM. This chain's CDR3 is CASSRVQQSEAFF. The CDR3 DNA is TGTGCCAGCAGTCGGGTCCAACAATCCGAAGCTTTCTTT.

This clone has just one count. This rearrangement joins TRBV4-1 to TRBJ1-2; a weak D match, TRBD1 (6 bases). The CDR3 is 14 amino acids. Germline V gene sequence: CDR1 MGHRA, CDR2 YSYEKL. The ends were cut back, 0 bases at V and 5 bases at J, with 10 bases in the middle. CDR3 loop: CASSQDWQGYGYTF. DNA of the CDR3: TGCGCCAGCAGCCAAGATTGGCAGGGGTATGGCTACACCTTC.